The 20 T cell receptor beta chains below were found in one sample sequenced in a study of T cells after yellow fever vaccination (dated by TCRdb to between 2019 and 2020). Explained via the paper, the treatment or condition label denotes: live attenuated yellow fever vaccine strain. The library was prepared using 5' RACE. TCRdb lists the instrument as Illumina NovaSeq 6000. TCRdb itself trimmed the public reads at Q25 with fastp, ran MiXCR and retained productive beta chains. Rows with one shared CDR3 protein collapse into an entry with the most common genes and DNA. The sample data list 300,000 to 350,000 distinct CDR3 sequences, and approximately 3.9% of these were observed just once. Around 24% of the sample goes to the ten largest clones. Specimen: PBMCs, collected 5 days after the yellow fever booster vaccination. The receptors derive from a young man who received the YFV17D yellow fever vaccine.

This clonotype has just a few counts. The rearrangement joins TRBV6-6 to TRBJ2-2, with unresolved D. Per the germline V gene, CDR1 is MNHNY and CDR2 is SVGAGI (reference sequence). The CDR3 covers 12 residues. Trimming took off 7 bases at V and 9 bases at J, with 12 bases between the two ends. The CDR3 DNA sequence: TGTGCCAGCATCTCGAGAACACGGGAGCTGTTTTTT. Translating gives CASISRTRELFF.

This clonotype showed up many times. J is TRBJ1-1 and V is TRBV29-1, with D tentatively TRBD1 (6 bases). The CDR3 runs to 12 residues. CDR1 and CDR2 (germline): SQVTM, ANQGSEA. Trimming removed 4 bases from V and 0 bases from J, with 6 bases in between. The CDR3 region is CSVGQVNTEAFF. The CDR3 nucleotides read TGCAGCGTTGGACAGGTGAACACTGAAGCTTTCTTT.

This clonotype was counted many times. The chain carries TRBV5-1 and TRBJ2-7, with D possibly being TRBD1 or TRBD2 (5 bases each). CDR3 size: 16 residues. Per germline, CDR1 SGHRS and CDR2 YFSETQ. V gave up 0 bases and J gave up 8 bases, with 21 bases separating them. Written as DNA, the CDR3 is TGCGCCAGCAGCTTGGCCAATTTTCGCAACGGGGCGCAGCAGTACTTC. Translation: CASSLANFRNGAQQYF.

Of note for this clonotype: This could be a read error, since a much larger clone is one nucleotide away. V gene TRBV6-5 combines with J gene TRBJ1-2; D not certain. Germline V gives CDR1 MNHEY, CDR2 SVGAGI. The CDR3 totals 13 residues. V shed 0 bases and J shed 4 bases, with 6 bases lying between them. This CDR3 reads CASSYSGPYGYTF. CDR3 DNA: TGTGCCAGCAGTTACTCCGGACCCTATGGCTACACCTTC.

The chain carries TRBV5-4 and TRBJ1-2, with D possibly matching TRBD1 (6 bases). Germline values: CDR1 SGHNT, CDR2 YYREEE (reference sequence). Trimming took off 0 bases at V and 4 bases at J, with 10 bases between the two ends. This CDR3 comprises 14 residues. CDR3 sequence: CASSLGRDTYGYTF. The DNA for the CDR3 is TGTGCCAGCAGCTTGGGAAGGGACACCTATGGCTACACCTTC.

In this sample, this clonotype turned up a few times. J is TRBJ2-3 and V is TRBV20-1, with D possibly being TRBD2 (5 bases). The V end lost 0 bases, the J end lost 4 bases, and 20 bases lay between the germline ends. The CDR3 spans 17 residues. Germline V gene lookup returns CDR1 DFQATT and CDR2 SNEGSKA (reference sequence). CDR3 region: CSARDLVKVREPDTQYF. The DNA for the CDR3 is TGCAGTGCTAGAGATCTAGTCAAAGTGAGGGAACCAGATACGCAGTATTTT.

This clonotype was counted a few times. CDR3: CSARADTGELFF. For the CDR3, the DNA is TGCAGTGCTAGGGCGGACACCGGGGAGCTGTTTTTT. V and J are TRBV20-1 and TRBJ2-2; D gene unclear. The CDR3 is made up of 12 amino acids. The V end was cut by 3 bases, the J end by 3 bases, with 5 bases between. The V gene's germline CDR1 is DFQATT and CDR2 SNEGSKA (reference sequence).

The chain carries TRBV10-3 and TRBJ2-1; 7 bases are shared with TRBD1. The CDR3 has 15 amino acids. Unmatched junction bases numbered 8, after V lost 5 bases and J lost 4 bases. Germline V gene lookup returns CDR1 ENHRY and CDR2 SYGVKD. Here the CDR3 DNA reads TGTGCCATCAGTCCGACCGGGACAGAATACAATGAGCAGTTCTTC. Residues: CAISPTGTEYNEQFF.

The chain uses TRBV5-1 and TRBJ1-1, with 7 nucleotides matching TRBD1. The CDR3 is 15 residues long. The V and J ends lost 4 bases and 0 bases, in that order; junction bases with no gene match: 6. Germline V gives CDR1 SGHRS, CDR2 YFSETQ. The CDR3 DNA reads TGCGCCAGCAGCCTAGGGGGCACCCTGAACACTGAAGCTTTCTTT. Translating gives CASSLGGTLNTEAFF.

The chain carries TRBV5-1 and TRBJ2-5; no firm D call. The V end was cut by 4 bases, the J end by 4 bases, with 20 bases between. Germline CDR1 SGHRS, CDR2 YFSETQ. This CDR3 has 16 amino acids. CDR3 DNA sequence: TGCGCCAGCAGCCCCGCACCCACAGAGCCGGGAGAGACCCAGTACTTC. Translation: CASSPAPTEPGETQYF.

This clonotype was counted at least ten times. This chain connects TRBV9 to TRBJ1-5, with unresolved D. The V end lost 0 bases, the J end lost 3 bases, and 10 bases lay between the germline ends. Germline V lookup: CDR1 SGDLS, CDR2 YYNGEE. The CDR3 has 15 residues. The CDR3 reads CASSVGQQTNQPQHF. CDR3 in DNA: TGTGCCAGCAGCGTAGGCCAGCAAACCAATCAGCCCCAGCATTTT.

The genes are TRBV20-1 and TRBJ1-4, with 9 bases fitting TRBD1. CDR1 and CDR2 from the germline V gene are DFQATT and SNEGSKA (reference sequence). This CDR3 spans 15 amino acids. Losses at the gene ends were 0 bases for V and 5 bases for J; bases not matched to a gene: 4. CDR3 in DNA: TGCAGTGCTAGAGATGAGGACAGGGGCAATGAAAAACTGTTTTTT. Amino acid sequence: CSARDEDRGNEKLFF.

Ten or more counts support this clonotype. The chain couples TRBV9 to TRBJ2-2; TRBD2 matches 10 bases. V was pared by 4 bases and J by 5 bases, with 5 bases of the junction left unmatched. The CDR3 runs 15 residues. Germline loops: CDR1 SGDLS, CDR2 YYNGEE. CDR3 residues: CASSPRTSGTGELFF. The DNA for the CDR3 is TGTGCCAGCAGCCCAAGGACTAGCGGTACCGGGGAGCTGTTTTTT.

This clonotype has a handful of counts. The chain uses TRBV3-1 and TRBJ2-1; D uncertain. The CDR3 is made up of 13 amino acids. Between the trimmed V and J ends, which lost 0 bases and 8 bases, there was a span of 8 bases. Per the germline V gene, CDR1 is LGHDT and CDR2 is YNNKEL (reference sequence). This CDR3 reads CASSQEVRDEQFF. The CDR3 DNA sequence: TGTGCCAGCAGCCAAGAGGTGCGAGATGAGCAGTTCTTC.

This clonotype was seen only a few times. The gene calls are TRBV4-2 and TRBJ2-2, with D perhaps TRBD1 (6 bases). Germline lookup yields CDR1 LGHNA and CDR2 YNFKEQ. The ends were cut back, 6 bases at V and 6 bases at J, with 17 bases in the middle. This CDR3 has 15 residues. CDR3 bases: TGTGCCAGCAGTCCCCCAGGGGAGAAATCCGGGGAGCTGTTTTTT. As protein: CASSPPGEKSGELFF.

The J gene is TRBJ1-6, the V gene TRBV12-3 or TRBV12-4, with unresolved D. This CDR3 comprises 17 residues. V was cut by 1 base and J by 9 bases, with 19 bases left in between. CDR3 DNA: TGTGCCAGCAGTTTAGGGACCCCCGGGATGTTGGGTTCACCCCTCCACTTT. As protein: CASSLGTPGMLGSPLHF.

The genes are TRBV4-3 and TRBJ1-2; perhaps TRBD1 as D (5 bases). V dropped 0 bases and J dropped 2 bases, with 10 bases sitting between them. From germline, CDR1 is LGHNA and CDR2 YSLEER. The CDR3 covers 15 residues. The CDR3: CASSQEMDTNYGYTF. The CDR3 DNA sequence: TGCGCCAGCAGCCAAGAGATGGACACCAACTATGGCTACACCTTC.

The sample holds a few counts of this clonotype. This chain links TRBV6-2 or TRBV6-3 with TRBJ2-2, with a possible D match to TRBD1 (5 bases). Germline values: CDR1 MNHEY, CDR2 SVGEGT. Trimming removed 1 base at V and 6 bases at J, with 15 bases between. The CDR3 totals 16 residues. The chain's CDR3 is CASSYWSAPGSGELFF. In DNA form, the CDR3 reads TGTGCCAGCAGTTACTGGTCAGCACCAGGGTCCGGGGAGCTGTTTTTT.

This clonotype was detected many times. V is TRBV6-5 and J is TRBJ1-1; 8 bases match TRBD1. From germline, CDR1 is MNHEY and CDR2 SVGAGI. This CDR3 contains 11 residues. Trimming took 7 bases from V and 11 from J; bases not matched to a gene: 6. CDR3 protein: CASTQGAWAFF. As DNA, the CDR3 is TGTGCCAGCACCCAGGGGGCGTGGGCTTTCTTT.

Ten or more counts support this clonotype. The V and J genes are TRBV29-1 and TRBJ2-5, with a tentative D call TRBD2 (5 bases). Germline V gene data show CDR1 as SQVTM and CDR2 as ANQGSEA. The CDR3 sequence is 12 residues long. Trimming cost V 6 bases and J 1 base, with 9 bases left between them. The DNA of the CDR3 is TGCAGCGTGAGGGTTTCCCAAGAGACCCAGTACTTC. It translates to CSVRVSQETQYF.